This TCR beta chain was sequenced for a study of T-cell memory formation after mild COVID-19. Turning to the study itself: For the most part, TCR clusters were specific to one donor.

Study-level findings and limits: Proof of SARS-CoV-2 specificity was absent for the second-wave clones that crested on day 37. A balance of CD4 and CD8 characterized clones contracting day 15 to 85, whereas later expanders leaned CD4+.

Germline V gene lookup returns CDR1 LGHDT and CDR2 YNNKEL (reference sequence). The V gene end was trimmed by 1 base and the J gene end by 1 base; junction bases not matched to a gene: 6. There are 18 residues in the CDR3. TCRdb passed the 5' RACE reads through MiXCR, listing each CDR3 protein once. This sample yields about 470,000 distinct CDR3 sequences, of which approximately 25% are seen a single time; around 13% belongs to the top ten. This clonotype appeared a few times. Its antigen is undetermined. This clonotype was sampled from an adult woman who had mild COVID-19 (a few samples of this study predate the infection). Cell type and time point are not known. J is TRBJ2-2 and V is TRBV3-1; 10 positions agree with TRBD2. Sequencing was performed on PBMCs or a T cell subset sorted from them (not recorded which). The CDR3 coding sequence is TGTGCCAGCAGCCAAGTCACTAGCGGGATAAGGAACACCGGGGAGCTGTTTTTT. Translating gives CASSQVTSGIRNTGELFF.